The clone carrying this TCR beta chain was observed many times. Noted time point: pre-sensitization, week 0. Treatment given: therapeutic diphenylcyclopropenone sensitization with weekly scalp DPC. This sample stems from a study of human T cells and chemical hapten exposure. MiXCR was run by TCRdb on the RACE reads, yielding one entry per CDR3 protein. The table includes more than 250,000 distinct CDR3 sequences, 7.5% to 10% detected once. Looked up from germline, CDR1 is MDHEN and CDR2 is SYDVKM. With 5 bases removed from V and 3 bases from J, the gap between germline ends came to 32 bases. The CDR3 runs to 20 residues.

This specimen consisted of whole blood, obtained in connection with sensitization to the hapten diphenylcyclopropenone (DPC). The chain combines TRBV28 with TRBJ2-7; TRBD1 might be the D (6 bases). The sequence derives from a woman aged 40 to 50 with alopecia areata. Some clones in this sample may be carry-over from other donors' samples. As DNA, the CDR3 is TGTGCCAGCAGTACCAGTTGGCCAGCCAGGGGACCCGTCCAGCGCTACGAGCAGTACTTC. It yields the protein CASSTSWPARGPVQRYEQYF.